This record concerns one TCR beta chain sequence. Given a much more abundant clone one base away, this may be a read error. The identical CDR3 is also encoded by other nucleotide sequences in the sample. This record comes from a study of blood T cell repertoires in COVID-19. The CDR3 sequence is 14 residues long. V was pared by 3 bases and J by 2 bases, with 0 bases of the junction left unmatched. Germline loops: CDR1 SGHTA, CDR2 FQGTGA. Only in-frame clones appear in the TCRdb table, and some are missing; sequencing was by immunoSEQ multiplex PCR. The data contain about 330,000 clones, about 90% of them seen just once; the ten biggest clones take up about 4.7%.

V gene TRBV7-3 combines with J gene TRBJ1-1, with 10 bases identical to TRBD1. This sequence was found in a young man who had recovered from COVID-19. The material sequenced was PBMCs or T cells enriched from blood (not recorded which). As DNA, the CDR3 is TGTGCCAGCAGCTTGACAGGGGGCAACACTGAAGCTTTCTTT. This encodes CASSLTGGNTEAFF.